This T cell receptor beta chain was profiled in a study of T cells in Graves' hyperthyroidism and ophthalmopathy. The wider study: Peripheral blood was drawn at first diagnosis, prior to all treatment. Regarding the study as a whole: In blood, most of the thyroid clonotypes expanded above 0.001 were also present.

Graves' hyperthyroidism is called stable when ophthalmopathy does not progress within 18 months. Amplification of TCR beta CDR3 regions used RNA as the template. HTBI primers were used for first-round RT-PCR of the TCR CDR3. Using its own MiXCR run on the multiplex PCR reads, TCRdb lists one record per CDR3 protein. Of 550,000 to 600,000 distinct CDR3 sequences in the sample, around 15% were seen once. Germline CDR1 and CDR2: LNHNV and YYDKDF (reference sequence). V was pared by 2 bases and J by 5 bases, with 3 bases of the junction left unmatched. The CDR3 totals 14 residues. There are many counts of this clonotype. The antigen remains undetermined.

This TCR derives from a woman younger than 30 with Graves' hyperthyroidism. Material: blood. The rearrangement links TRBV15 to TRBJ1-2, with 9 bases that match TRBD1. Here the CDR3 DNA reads TGTGCCACCAGCAGAAAACAGGGGGCGTATGGCTACACCTTC. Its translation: CATSRKQGAYGYTF. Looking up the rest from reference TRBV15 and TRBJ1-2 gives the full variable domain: DAMVIQNPRYQVTQFGKPVTLSCSQTLNHNVMYWYQQKSSQAPKLLFHYYDKDFNNEADTPDNFQSRRPNTSFCFLDIRSPGLGDTAMYLCATSRKQGAYGYTFGSGTRLTVV.